The TCR beta chain described here comes from a study of CD8+ T cells in alopecia areata. Study results and limitations: Sequencing of scalp samples also captures resident alphabeta T cells of normal skin. An increase in clonality over normal scalp was evident in lesional scalp, especially alopecia totalis/universalis.

Concerning this clone itself: Its antigen is unidentified.

The CDR3 sequence is 16 residues long. CDR1 is SGHDT, CDR2 YYEEEE, per germline. V dropped 0 bases and J dropped 0 bases, with 12 bases sitting between them. Sequencing used cDNA as its template, made by extracting RNA and reverse transcribing it. The table came from immunoSEQ multiplex PCR; TCRdb's copy has only in-frame clones and leaves some out. The sample comprises 150,000 to 200,000 clones, around 57% of which are singletons, and approximately 4.3% rests with the top ten. V is TRBV5-6 and J is TRBJ1-1; D call uncertain. Material: CD4+ T cells sorted from blood. This TCR came from a human donor in good health. CDR3 nucleotide sequence: TGTGCCAGCAGCTTGGCCTTGTCCAGGCTGAACACTGAAGCTTTCTTT. Translation: CASSLALSRLNTEAFF.